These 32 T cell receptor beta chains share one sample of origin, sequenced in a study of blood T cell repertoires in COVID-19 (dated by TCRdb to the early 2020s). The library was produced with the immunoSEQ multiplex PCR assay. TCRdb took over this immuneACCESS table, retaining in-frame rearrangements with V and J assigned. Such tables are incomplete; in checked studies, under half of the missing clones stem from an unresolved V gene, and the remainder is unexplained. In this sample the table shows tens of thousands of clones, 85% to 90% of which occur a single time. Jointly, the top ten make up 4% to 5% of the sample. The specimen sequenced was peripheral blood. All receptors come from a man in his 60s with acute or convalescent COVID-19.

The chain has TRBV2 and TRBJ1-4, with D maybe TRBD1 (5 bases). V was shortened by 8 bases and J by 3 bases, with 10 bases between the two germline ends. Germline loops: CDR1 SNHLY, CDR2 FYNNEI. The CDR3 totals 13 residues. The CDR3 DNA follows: TGTGCCAGCTGTCAACAGGCTAATGAAAAACTGTTTTTT. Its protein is CASCQQANEKLFF.

CDR3 nucleotides: TGTGCCAGCAGCCAAGACAGCGATACGCAGTATTTT. Its protein product is CASSQDSDTQYF. The V and J genes are TRBV11-3 and TRBJ2-3, with D maybe TRBD1 (5 bases). The CDR3 consists of 12 residues. Trimming stripped 5 bases from V and 6 bases from J, with 9 bases between. CDR1 SGHNT and CDR2 YENEEA come from the germline V gene.

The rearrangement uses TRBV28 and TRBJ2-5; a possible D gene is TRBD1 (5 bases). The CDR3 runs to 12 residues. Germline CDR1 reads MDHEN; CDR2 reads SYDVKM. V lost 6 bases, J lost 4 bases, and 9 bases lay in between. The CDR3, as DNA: TGTGCCAGCAGCCGTCAGGGAGAGACCCAGTACTTC. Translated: CASSRQGETQYF. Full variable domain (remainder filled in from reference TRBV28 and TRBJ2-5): DVKVTQSSRYLVKRTGEKVFLECVQDMDHENMFWYRQDPGLGLRLIYFSYDVKMKEKGDIPEGYSVSREKKERFSLILESASTNQTSMYLCASSRQGETQYFGPGTRLLVL.

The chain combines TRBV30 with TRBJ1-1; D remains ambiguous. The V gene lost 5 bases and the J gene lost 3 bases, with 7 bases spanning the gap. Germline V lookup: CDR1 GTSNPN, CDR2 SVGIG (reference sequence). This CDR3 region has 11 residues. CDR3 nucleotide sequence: TGTGCCTGGGTTCGGGACACTGAAGCTTTCTTT. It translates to CAWVRDTEAFF.

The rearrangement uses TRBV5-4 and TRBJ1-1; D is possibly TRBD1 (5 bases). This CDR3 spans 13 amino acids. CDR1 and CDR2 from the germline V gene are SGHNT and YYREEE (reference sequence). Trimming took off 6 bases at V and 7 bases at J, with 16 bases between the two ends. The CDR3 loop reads CASMGRIGGEAFF. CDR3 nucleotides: TGTGCCAGCATGGGGAGGATCGGGGGTGAAGCTTTCTTT.

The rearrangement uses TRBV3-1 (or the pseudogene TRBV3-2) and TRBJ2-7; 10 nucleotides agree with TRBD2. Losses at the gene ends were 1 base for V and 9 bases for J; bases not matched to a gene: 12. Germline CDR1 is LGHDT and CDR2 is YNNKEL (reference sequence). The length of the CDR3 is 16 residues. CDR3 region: CASSQGQRLAGFVQYF. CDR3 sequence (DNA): TGTGCCAGCAGCCAAGGCCAGAGACTAGCGGGTTTTGTGCAGTACTTC.

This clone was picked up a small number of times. The CDR3 protein is CASRVTGSNQPQHF. The DNA of the CDR3 is TGTGCCAGCAGGGTCACAGGTAGCAATCAGCCCCAGCATTTT. The J gene is TRBJ1-5, the V gene TRBV6-6; tentative D call: TRBD1 (5 bases). Between the trimmed V and J ends, which lost 6 bases and 0 bases, there was a span of 9 bases. The CDR3 runs to 14 residues. CDR1 and CDR2 from the germline V gene are MNHNY and SVGAGI (reference sequence).

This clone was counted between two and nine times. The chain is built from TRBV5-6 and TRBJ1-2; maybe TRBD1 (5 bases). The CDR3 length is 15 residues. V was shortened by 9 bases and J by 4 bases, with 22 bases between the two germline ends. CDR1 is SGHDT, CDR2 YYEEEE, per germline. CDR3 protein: CATAGYVTGPYGYTF. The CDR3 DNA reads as TGTGCCACGGCGGGGTATGTGACGGGGCCCTATGGCTACACCTTC.

This chain's CDR3 is CASAGQGNTGELFF. The DNA of the CDR3 is TGTGCCAGCGCAGGACAGGGGAACACCGGGGAGCTGTTTTTT. J is TRBJ2-2 and V is TRBV6-5; 8 bases map to TRBD1. V lost 8 bases, J lost 1 base, and 3 bases stayed unmatched. Germline values: CDR1 MNHEY, CDR2 SVGAGI. The length of the CDR3 is 14 residues.

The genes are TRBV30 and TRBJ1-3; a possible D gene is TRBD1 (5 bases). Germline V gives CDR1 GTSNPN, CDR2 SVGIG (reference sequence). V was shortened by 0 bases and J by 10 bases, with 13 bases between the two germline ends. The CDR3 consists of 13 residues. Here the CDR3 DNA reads TGTGCCTGGAGTGTAGCCGCCGGGGGAACCATATATTTT. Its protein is CAWSVAAGGTIYF. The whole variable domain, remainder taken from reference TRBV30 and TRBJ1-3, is SQTIHQWPATLVQPVGSPLSLECTVEGTSNPNLYWYRQAAGRGLQLLFYSVGIGQISSEVPQNLSASRPQDRQFILSSKKLLLSDSGFYLCAWSVAAGGTIYFGEGSWLTVV.

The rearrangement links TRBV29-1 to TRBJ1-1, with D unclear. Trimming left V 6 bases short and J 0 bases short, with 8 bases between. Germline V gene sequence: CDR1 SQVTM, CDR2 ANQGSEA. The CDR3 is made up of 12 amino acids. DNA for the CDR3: TGCAGCGTCGCGACACTGAACACTGAAGCTTTCTTT. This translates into CSVATLNTEAFF.

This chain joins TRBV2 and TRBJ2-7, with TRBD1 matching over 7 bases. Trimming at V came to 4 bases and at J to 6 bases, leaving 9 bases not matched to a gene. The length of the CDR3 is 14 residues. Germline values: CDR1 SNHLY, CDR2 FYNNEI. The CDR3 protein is CASSVERGLTEQYF. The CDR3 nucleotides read TGTGCCAGCAGTGTGGAGAGGGGGCTTACCGAGCAGTACTTC.

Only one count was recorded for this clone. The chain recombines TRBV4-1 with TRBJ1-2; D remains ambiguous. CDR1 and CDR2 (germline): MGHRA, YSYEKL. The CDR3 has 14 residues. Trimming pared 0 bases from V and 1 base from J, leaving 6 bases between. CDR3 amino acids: CASSQESLNYGYTF. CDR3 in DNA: TGCGCCAGCAGCCAAGAATCCCTTAACTATGGCTACACCTTC.

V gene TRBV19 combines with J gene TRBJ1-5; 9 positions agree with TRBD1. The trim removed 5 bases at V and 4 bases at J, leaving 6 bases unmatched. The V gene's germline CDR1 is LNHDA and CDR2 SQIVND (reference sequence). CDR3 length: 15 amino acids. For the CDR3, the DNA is TGTGCCAGTAGTTTCCGGGACAGGGTGAATCAGCCCCAGCATTTT. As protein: CASSFRDRVNQPQHF. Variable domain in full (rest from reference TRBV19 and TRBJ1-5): DGGITQSPKYLFRKEGQNVTLSCEQNLNHDAMYWYRQDPGQGLRLIYYSQIVNDFQKGDIAEGYSVSREKKESFPLTVTSAQKNPTAFYLCASSFRDRVNQPQHFGDGTRLSIL.

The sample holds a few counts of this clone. The CDR3 coding sequence is TGCGCCAGCAGCCAAGATCGTAGGACTGCAGATACGCAGTATTTT. Its protein product is CASSQDRRTADTQYF. This rearrangement joins TRBV4-3 to TRBJ2-3, with D tentatively TRBD2 (5 bases). Per germline, CDR1 LGHNA and CDR2 YSLEER. The CDR3 sequence is 15 residues long. Deletions cut 0 bases from V and 4 bases from J, with 11 bases between.

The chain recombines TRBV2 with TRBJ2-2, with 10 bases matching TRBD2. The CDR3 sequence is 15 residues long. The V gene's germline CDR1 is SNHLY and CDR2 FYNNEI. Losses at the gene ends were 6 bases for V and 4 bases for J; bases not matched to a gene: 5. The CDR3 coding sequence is TGTGCCAGCAGGGCAAGCGGGAGGGCCACCGGGGAGCTGTTTTTT. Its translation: CASRASGRATGELFF.

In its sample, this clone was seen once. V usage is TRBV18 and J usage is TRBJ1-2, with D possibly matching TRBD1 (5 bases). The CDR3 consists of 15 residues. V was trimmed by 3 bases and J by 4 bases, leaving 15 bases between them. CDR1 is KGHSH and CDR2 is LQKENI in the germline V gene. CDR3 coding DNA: TGTGCCAGCTCACCCCTGCCAGGGATAGCCTATGGCTACACCTTC. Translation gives CASSPLPGIAYGYTF. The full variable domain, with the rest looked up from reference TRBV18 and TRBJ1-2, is NAGVMQNPRHLVRRRGQEARLRCSPMKGHSHVYWYRQLPEEGLKFMVYLQKENIIDESGMPKERFSAEFPKEGPSILRIQQVVRGDSAAYFCASSPLPGIAYGYTFGSGTRLTVV.

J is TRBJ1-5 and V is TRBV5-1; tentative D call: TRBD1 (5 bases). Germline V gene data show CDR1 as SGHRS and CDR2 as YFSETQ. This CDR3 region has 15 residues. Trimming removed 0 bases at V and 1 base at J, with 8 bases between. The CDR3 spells CASSLGAGSNQPQHF. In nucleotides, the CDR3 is TGCGCCAGCAGCTTGGGGGCAGGGAGCAATCAGCCCCAGCATTTT.

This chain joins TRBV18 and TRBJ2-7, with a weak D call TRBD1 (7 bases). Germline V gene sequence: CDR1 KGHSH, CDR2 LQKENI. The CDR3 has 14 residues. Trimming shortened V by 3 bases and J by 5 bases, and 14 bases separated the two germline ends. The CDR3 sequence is CASSPESGGNEQYF. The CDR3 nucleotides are TGTGCCAGCTCACCCGAGTCAGGGGGGAACGAGCAGTACTTC. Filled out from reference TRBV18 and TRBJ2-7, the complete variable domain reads NAGVMQNPRHLVRRRGQEARLRCSPMKGHSHVYWYRQLPEEGLKFMVYLQKENIIDESGMPKERFSAEFPKEGPSILRIQQVVRGDSAAYFCASSPESGGNEQYFGPGTRLTVT.

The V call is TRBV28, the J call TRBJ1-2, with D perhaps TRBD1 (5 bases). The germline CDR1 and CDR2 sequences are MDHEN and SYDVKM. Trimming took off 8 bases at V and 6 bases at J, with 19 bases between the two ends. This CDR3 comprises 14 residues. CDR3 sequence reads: CASDTGQGGNGYTF. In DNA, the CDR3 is TGTGCCAGCGATACCGGGCAGGGAGGCAATGGCTACACCTTC.

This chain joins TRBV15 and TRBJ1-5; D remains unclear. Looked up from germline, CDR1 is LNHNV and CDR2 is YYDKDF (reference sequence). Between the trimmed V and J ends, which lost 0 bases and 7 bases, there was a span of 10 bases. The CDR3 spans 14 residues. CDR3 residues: CATSRETTSQPQHF. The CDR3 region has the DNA TGTGCCACCAGCAGAGAGACCACTAGCCAGCCCCAGCATTTT.

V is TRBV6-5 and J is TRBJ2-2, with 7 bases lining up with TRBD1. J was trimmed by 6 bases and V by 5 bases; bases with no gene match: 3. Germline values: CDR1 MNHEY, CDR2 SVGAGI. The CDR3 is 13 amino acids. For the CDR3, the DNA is TGTGCCAGCAGTCATCAGGGGGCCGGGGAGCTGTTTTTT. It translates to CASSHQGAGELFF.

The CDR3 DNA sequence: TGTGCCAGCAGTGGACAGTGGGGTGGCTACACCTTC. Its protein is CASSGQWGGYTF. The V gene is TRBV27, the J gene TRBJ1-2; tentative D call: TRBD1 (6 bases). Between the trimmed V and J ends, which lost 5 bases and 7 bases, there was a span of 11 bases. Germline-derived CDR1 and CDR2 are MNHEY and SMNVEV (reference sequence). The CDR3 covers 12 residues.

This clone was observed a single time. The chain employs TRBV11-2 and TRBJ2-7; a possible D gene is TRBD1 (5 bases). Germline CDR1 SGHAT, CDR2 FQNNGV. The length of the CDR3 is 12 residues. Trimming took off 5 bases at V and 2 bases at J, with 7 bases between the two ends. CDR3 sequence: CASSPDTYEQYF. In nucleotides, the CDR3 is TGTGCCAGCAGCCCGGACACCTACGAGCAGTACTTC.

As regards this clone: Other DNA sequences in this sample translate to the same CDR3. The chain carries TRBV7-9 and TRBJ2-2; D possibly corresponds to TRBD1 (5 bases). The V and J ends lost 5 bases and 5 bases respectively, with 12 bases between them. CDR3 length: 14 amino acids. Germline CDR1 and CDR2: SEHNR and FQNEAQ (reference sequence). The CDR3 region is CASSPTGLTGELFF. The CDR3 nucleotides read TGTGCCAGCAGCCCTACAGGTTTGACCGGGGAGCTGTTTTTT. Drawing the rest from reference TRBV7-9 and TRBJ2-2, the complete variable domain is DTGVSQNPRHKITKRGQNVTFRCDPISEHNRLYWYRQTLGQGPEFLTYFQNEAQLEKSRLLSDRFSAERPKGSFSTLEIQRTEQGDSAMYLCASSPTGLTGELFFGEGSRLTVL.

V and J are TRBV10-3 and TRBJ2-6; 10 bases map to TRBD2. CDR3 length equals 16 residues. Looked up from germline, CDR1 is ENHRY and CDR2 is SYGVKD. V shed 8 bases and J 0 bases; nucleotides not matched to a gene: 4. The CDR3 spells CAILRTSGSGANVLTF. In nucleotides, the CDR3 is TGTGCCATCCTGAGGACTAGCGGCTCTGGGGCCAACGTCCTGACTTTC.

The CDR3 reads CASALNRGIREGSQPQHF. The CDR3 region has the DNA TGTGCTAGTGCCCTAAACCGGGGGATCCGAGAGGGAAGTCAGCCCCAGCATTTT. The gene calls are TRBV12-5 and TRBJ1-5, with D perhaps matching TRBD1 (5 bases). The CDR3 has 18 residues. Germline V gene sequence: CDR1 LGHNT, CDR2 FRNRAP. V lost 7 bases and J lost 6, with 28 bases in between.

CDR3 protein: CASSQVGSEQYF. In nucleotides, the CDR3 is TGCGCCAGCAGCCAAGTAGGGAGCGAGCAGTACTTC. This chain uses TRBV4-1 with TRBJ2-7; possibly TRBD2 for D (5 bases). Germline-derived CDR1 and CDR2 are MGHRA and YSYEKL. With 1 base removed from V and 6 bases from J, the gap between germline ends came to 7 bases. The CDR3 extends over 12 amino acids.

The CDR3: CASAGQGAGNTIYF. The CDR3 DNA reads as TGTGCCAGCGCAGGACAGGGGGCTGGAAACACCATATATTTT. This rearrangement joins TRBV2 to TRBJ1-3; TRBD1 matches at 10 bases. The CDR3 covers 14 residues. V was clipped by 8 bases and J by 2 bases; unmatched bases: 3. Germline CDR1 and CDR2: SNHLY and FYNNEI.

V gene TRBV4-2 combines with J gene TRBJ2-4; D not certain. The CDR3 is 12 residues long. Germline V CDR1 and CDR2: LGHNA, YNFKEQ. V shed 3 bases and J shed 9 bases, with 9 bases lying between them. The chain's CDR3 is CASSQPNGIQYF. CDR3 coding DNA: TGTGCCAGCAGCCAGCCCAACGGCATTCAGTACTTC.

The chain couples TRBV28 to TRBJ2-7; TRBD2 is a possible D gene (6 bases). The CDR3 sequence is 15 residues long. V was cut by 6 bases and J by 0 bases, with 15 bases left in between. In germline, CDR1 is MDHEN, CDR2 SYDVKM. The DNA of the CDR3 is TGTGCCAGCAGCCTGGCCGGGACTGGCTCCTACGAGCAGTACTTC. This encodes CASSLAGTGSYEQYF.

The CDR3 nucleotides read TGCGCCAGCAGCGTATCTCTAGCGGGAGGCACCAATGAGCAGTTCTTC. This sequence encodes CASSVSLAGGTNEQFF. V is TRBV10-2 and J is TRBJ2-1; 11 bases match TRBD2. CDR1 and CDR2 from the germline V gene are WSHSY and SAAADI. The V and J ends lost 6 bases and 6 bases, in that order; junction bases with no gene match: 10. The CDR3 spans 16 residues.